Shown below are 21 T cell receptor beta chains from a single sample sequenced in a study of patients and donors after allogeneic stem cell transplantation. TCRdb re-called the RT-PCR reads with MiXCR, one entry per CDR3 protein. The sample carries about a million distinct CDR3 sequences, 15% to 20% recorded once. The sample was blood, either unsorted or a sorted T cell fraction (not recorded which). The origin of the receptors is a human donor who was either an allogeneic HSCT recipient or a stem cell or donor lymphocyte infusion donor (not recorded which). It is not recorded whose cells these are; they may come from a transplant donor.

With regard to this clonotype: A much larger clone lies one base from this, so it may be a read error. The V gene is TRBV24-1, the J gene TRBJ1-1; D ambiguous. CDR3 length: 13 residues. From germline, CDR1 is KGHDR and CDR2 SFDVKD. V was shortened by 5 bases and J by 0 bases, with 6 bases between the two germline ends. The CDR3 region is CATSVGVNTEAFF. CDR3 DNA sequence: TGTGCCACCAGTGTTGGGGTGAACACTGAAGCTTTCTTT.

The chain has TRBV6-2 or TRBV6-3 and TRBJ2-7; TRBD2 matches 9 bases. After removal of 6 bases from V and 1 base from J, the junction contained 4 bases not matched to a gene. Germline V CDR1 and CDR2: MNHEY, SVGEGT. The CDR3 consists of 14 residues. CDR3 in amino acids: CASRPLAGSYEQYF. CDR3 coding DNA: TGTGCCAGCAGGCCACTAGCGGGTTCCTACGAGCAGTACTTC.

The chain couples TRBV2 to TRBJ2-5; D remains ambiguous. With 10 bases removed from V and 4 bases from J, the gap between germline ends came to 10 bases. Germline V CDR1 and CDR2: SNHLY, FYNNEI. The CDR3 spans 11 residues. In DNA form, the CDR3 reads TGTGCCACCTCCCGGCGAGAGACCCAGTACTTC. Encoded protein: CATSRRETQYF.

The chain joins TRBV12-3 or TRBV12-4 to TRBJ2-1, with TRBD2 identical over 16 bases. CDR3 length equals 18 residues. V shed 5 bases and J 2 bases; nucleotides not matched to a gene: 6. The CDR3 DNA sequence: TGTGCCAGCAGTCCCGGGACTAGCGGGAGGGGAACCTACAATGAGCAGTTCTTC. It is translated as CASSPGTSGRGTYNEQFF.

V is TRBV12-3 or TRBV12-4 and J is TRBJ2-2, with no clear D. The V end was cut by 2 bases, the J end by 4 bases, with 11 bases between. This CDR3 contains 15 residues. The CDR3 DNA sequence: TGTGCCAGCAGTTTAAAAGGGTTCGGCACCGGGGAGCTGTTTTTT. Protein: CASSLKGFGTGELFF.

The chain uses TRBV12-3 or TRBV12-4 and TRBJ2-1; 12 nucleotides align to TRBD2. The length of the CDR3 is 16 residues. With V trimmed by 6 bases and J by 3 bases, 6 bases remained unmatched. CDR3: CASSPTSGSDYNEQFF. The CDR3 DNA sequence: TGTGCCAGCAGCCCGACTAGCGGGAGCGACTACAATGAGCAGTTCTTC.

This clonotype came up many times. The chain links TRBV20-1 to TRBJ2-3; weak D call: TRBD1 (6 bases). V was cut by 5 bases and J by 4 bases, with 13 bases left in between. Germline values: CDR1 DFQATT, CDR2 SNEGSKA (reference sequence). This CDR3 has 13 amino acids. The CDR3 DNA is TGCAGTGCTTCACACCCAGGGGCAGATACGCAGTATTTT. It encodes CSASHPGADTQYF.

The chain carries TRBV6-1 and TRBJ2-3, with a weak D call TRBD1 (5 bases). The CDR3 extends over 15 amino acids. From germline, CDR1 is MNHNS and CDR2 SASEGT. Trimming shortened V by 6 bases and J by 0 bases, and 13 bases separated the two germline ends. The chain's CDR3 is CASSDRVASTDTQYF. The CDR3 DNA is TGTGCCAGCAGCGACAGAGTCGCTAGCACAGATACGCAGTATTTT.

V is TRBV9 and J is TRBJ2-1, with 9 positions matching TRBD2. Germline loops: CDR1 SGDLS, CDR2 YYNGEE. The CDR3 contains 16 residues. The V and J ends lost 3 bases and 8 bases, in that order; junction bases with no gene match: 12. Here the CDR3 reads CASSASGASGVYEQFF. DNA for the CDR3: TGTGCCAGCAGCGCGAGTGGGGCTAGCGGGGTCTATGAGCAGTTCTTC.

On this clonotype itself: This clone may be a read error of a much larger clone one base away. Written as DNA, the CDR3 is TGCAGTGCTGCCAGTGGGGCCAATCAGCCCCAGCATTTT. Amino acid sequence: CSAASGANQPQHF. The chain is built from TRBV20-1 and TRBJ1-5; a possible D gene is TRBD1 (5 bases). V dropped 5 bases and J dropped 3 bases, with 11 bases sitting between them. Per the germline V gene, CDR1 is DFQATT and CDR2 is SNEGSKA (reference sequence). The CDR3 has 13 residues.

This clonotype was detected only a few times. The gene calls are TRBV29-1 and TRBJ2-5, with D uncertain. Germline CDR1 SQVTM, CDR2 ANQGSEA. This CDR3 is built from 13 residues. V lost 3 bases to trimming and J lost 5 bases, with 13 bases between them. Here the CDR3 DNA reads TGCAGCGTTGACGATAGGGCGAGGGAGACCCAGTACTTC. Translating it yields CSVDDRARETQYF.

A few counts support this clonotype. This chain uses TRBV4-1 with TRBJ1-2; D uncertain. Germline assignment: CDR1 MGHRA and CDR2 YSYEKL. The CDR3 loop spans 14 amino acids. The germline V and J ends were trimmed by 1 base and 5 bases, with 11 bases remaining between them. The CDR3 spells CASSQALAAYGYTF. Written as DNA, the CDR3 is TGCGCCAGCAGCCAAGCATTGGCAGCGTATGGCTACACCTTC.

This clonotype was found many times. This chain links TRBV12-3 or TRBV12-4 with TRBJ1-6; D gene unclear. The CDR3 has 14 amino acids. Trimming removed 6 bases at V and 0 bases at J, with 6 bases between. The CDR3 loop reads CASRRSSYNSPLHF. DNA for the CDR3: TGTGCCAGCAGGCGAAGCTCCTATAATTCACCCCTCCACTTT.

The J gene is TRBJ2-5, the V gene TRBV18; D gene unclear. The CDR3 runs to 14 residues. Trimming cost V 3 bases and J 4 bases, with 12 bases left between them. Per the germline V gene, CDR1 is KGHSH and CDR2 is LQKENI. In DNA form, the CDR3 reads TGTGCCAGCTCACCTACAAGGGTGGGAGAGACCCAGTACTTC. Protein sequence: CASSPTRVGETQYF. Full variable domain (missing parts from reference TRBV18 and TRBJ2-5): NAGVMQNPRHLVRRRGQEARLRCSPMKGHSHVYWYRQLPEEGLKFMVYLQKENIIDESGMPKERFSAEFPKEGPSILRIQQVVRGDSAAYFCASSPTRVGETQYFGPGTRLLVL.

This chain connects TRBV10-2 to TRBJ2-7; TRBD2 matches 13 bases. The CDR3 consists of 17 residues. Germline V gene data show CDR1 as WSHSY and CDR2 as SAAADI. Trimming removed 5 bases from V and 0 bases from J; junction bases left unmatched: 7. DNA of the CDR3: TGCGCCAGCAGTCCGACTAGCGGGGGGATTTCCTCCTACGAGCAGTACTTC. This encodes CASSPTSGGISSYEQYF.

The rearrangement links TRBV27 to TRBJ2-7; 10 bases fit TRBD2. This CDR3 spans 16 amino acids. V trimming: 5 bases; J trimming: 4 bases; junction bases outside the gene matches: 11. CDR1 and CDR2 from the germline V gene are MNHEY and SMNVEV (reference sequence). In DNA, the CDR3 is TGTGCCAGCAGTACCCCTAGCGGGAGAGCTATTTACGAGCAGTACTTC. Its translation is CASSTPSGRAIYEQYF.

The chain uses TRBV5-1 and TRBJ2-1; D gene uncertain. V was cut by 0 bases and J by 7 bases, with 11 bases left in between. The germline CDR1 and CDR2 sequences are SGHRS and YFSETQ. The CDR3 covers 14 residues. The CDR3 sequence is CASSLASLENEQFF. In nucleotides, the CDR3 is TGCGCCAGCAGCTTGGCGTCTCTAGAGAATGAGCAGTTCTTC.

The V call is TRBV30, the J call TRBJ2-2, with unresolved D. V was trimmed by 0 bases and J by 8 bases, leaving 10 bases between them. The germline gives CDR1 GTSNPN, CDR2 SVGIG (reference sequence). CDR3 length: 13 residues. In nucleotides, the CDR3 is TGTGCCTGGAGTGTACACAGAGGTGGGGAGCTGTTTTTT. Residues: CAWSVHRGGELFF.

This clonotype was seen a handful of times. The chain links TRBV20-1 to TRBJ2-2; D gene ambiguous. The CDR3 covers 11 residues. Germline V gives CDR1 DFQATT, CDR2 SNEGSKA (reference sequence). V lost 3 bases to trimming and J lost 5 bases, with 4 bases between them. The CDR3 DNA reads TGCAGTGCTAGGGAGACCGGGGAGCTGTTTTTT. Translating gives CSARETGELFF.

V gene TRBV18 combines with J gene TRBJ1-4; D not resolved. V was clipped by 1 base and J by 4 bases, with 4 bases between them. Germline CDR1 and CDR2: KGHSH and LQKENI. The CDR3 consists of 13 residues. The CDR3 sequence: CASSPQGNEKLFF. For the CDR3, the DNA is TGTGCCAGCTCACCACAGGGTAATGAAAAACTGTTTTTT.

This clonotype was counted only a few times. The V gene is TRBV4-1, the J gene TRBJ2-7; TRBD2 might be the D (6 bases). With 4 bases removed from V and 5 bases from J, the gap between germline ends came to 21 bases. The V gene's germline CDR1 is MGHRA and CDR2 YSYEKL. The CDR3 has 16 residues. The CDR3 sequence is CASSPEEGRVGHEQYF. In nucleotides, the CDR3 is TGCGCCAGCAGCCCTGAGGAGGGGCGGGTTGGCCACGAGCAGTACTTC.